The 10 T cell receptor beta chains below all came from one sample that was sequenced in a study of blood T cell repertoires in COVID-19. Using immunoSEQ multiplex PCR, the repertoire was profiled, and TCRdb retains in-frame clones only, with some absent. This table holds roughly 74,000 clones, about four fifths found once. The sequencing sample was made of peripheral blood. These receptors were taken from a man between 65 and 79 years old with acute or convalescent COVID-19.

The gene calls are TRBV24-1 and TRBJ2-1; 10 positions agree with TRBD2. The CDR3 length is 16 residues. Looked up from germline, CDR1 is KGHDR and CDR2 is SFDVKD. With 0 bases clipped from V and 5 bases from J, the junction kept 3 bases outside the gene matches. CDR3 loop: CATSDLRLAGDNEQFF. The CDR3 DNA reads TGTGCCACCAGTGATTTGCGGCTAGCGGGGGACAATGAGCAGTTCTTC.

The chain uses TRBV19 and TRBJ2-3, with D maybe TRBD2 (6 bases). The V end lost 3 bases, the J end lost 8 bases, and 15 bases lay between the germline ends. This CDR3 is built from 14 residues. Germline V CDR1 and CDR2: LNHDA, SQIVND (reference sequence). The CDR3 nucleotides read TGTGCCAGTAGTATTGGGGGGAGTCAGGTTACGCAGTATTTT. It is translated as CASSIGGSQVTQYF.

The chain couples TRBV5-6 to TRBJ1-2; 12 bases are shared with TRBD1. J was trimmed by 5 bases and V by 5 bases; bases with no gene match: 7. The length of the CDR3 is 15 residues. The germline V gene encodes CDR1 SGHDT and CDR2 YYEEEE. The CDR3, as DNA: TGTGCCAGCAGTCCGTGGGGACAGGGGGCTTATGGCTACACCTTC. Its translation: CASSPWGQGAYGYTF.

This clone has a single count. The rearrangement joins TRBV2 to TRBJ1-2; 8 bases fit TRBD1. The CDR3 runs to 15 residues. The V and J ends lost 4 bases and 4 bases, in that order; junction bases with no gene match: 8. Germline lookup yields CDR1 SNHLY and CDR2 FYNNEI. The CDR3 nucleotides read TGTGCCAGCAGTGGTCCAGGGGGCTTGAGCTATGGCTACACCTTC. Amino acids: CASSGPGGLSYGYTF.

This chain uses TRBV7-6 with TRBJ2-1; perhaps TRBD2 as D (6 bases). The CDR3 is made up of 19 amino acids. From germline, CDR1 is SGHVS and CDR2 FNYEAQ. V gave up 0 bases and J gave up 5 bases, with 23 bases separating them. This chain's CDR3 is CASSLAGGTTPAVHNEQFF. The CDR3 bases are TGTGCCAGCAGCTTAGCGGGGGGTACTACGCCAGCGGTCCACAATGAGCAGTTCTTC.

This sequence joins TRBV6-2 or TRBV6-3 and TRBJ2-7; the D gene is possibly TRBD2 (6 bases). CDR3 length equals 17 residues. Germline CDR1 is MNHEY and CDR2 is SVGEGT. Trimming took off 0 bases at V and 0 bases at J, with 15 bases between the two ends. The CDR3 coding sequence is TGTGCCAGCAGTTACTCGCTCGCTAGCGCCAGCTCCTACGAGCAGTACTTC. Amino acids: CASSYSLASASSYEQYF.

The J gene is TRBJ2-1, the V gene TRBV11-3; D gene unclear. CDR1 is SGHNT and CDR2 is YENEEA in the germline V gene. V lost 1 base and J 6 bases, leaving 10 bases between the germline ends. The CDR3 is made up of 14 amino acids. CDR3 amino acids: CASSLGRSSNEQFF. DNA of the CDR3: TGTGCCAGCAGCTTAGGCCGCTCTAGCAATGAGCAGTTCTTC. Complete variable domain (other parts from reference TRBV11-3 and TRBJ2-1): EAGVVQSPRYKIIEKKQPVAFWCNPISGHNTLYWYLQNLGQGPELLIRYENEEAVDDSQLPKDRFSAERLKGVDSTLKIQPAELGDSAVYLCASSLGRSSNEQFFGPGTRLTVL.

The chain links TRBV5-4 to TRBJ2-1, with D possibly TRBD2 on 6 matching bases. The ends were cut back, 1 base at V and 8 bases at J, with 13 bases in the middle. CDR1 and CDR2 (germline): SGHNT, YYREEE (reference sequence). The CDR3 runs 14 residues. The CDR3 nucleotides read TGTGCCAGCAGCTTGTTTGTGACTAGTGATGAGCAGTTCTTC. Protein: CASSLFVTSDEQFF.

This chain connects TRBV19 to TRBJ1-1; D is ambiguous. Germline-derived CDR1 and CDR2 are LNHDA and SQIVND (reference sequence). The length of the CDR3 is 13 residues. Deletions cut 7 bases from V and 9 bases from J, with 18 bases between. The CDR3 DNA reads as TGTGCCAGTACCTTTGGGCCTAACTTTAAAGCTTTCTTT. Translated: CASTFGPNFKAFF.

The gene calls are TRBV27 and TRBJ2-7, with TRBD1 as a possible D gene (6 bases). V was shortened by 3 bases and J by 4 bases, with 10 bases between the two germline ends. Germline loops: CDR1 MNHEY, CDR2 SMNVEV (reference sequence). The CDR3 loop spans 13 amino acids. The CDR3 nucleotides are TGTGCCAGCAGTTTTGCAGGGGCGTACGAGCAGTACTTC. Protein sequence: CASSFAGAYEQYF.